This T cell receptor beta chain was found in a study of blood T cell repertoires in COVID-19. Germline V lookup: CDR1 SGHRS, CDR2 YFSETQ. The CDR3 has 14 residues. V was shortened by 5 bases and J by 8 bases, with 16 bases between the two germline ends. Produced via immunoSEQ multiplex PCR; TCRdb's table is partial and in-frame only. The sample records about 84,000 clones, 83% being singletons. The material sequenced was peripheral blood. The chain has TRBV5-1 and TRBJ1-4; the D gene is possibly TRBD1 (5 bases). This clonotype was obtained from an elderly woman with acute or convalescent COVID-19. CDR3 protein: CASRSRPGNEKLFF. CDR3 nucleotide sequence: TGCGCCAGCAGGTCCCGTCCAGGGAACGAAAAACTGTTTTTT.